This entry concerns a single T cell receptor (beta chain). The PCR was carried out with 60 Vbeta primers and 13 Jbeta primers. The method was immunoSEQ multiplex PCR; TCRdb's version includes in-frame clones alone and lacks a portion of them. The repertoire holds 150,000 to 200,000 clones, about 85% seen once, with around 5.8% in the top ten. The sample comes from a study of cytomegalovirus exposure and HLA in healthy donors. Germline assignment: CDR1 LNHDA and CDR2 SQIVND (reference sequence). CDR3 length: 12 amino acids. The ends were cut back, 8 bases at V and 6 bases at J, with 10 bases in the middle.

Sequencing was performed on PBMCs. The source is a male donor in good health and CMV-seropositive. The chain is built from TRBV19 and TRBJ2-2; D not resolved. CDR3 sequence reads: CASLLPPGELFF. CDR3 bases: TGTGCCAGTCTTCTCCCCCCCGGGGAGCTGTTTTTT.